These T cell receptor beta chains were read from a single sample in a study of cytomegalovirus exposure and HLA in healthy donors. The data were produced by immunoSEQ multiplex PCR, yet TCRdb's version contains in-frame clones alone and is incomplete. The sample carries 150,000 to 200,000 clones, about 77% recorded once. Material for sequencing was PBMCs. Receptor source: a man between 25 and 39 years old in good health and CMV-seronegative. Both conserved end residues are trimmed from each CDR3.

J gene: TRBJ1-6
V gene: TRBV4-1
CDR3 protein: ASSQDPNSPLH

J gene: TRBJ1-6
V gene: TRBV27
CDR3 protein: ASSPGQGVGSPLH

J gene: TRBJ1-2
V gene: TRBV29-1
CDR3 protein: SVESVITGGYT

J gene: TRBJ2-7
V gene: TRBV4-3
CDR3 protein: ASSQEGRGSYEQY

J gene: TRBJ2-3
V gene: TRBV9
CDR3 protein: ASSYTPGNTDTQY

J gene: TRBJ2-4
V gene: TRBV5-6
CDR3 protein: ASSLMWGSGVIQNIQY

J gene: TRBJ1-2
V gene: TRBV5-1
CDR3 protein: ATRQDSLSYGYT

J gene: TRBJ2-3
V gene: TRBV11-2
CDR3 protein: ASSLEGLAGRLDTQY

J gene: TRBJ2-5
V gene: TRBV5-6
CDR3 protein: ASSTTGEEETQY

J gene: TRBJ2-5
V gene: TRBV5-1
CDR3 protein: ASILSQETQY

J gene: TRBJ1-6
V gene: TRBV9
CDR3 protein: ASSVGDRADNSPLH

J gene: TRBJ1-4
V gene: TRBV6-6
CDR3 protein: ASSYRPGGEKLF

J gene: TRBJ1-5
V gene: TRBV5-4
CDR3 protein: ASSLKGGPNQPQH

J gene: TRBJ2-2
V gene: TRBV5-1
CDR3 protein: ASSLGQTTGELF

J gene: TRBJ1-1
V gene: TRBV4-1
CDR3 protein: ASSLGRNTEAF

J gene: TRBJ1-1
V gene: TRBV28
CDR3 protein: ASSVGGGNTEAF

J gene: TRBJ2-1
V gene: TRBV15
CDR3 protein: AVQPVAGGFNEQF

J gene: TRBJ2-7
V gene: TRBV19
CDR3 protein: ASMPGTGRGREQY

J gene: TRBJ2-7
V gene: TRBV6-5
CDR3 protein: ASSWSTSYEQY

J gene: TRBJ1-3
V gene: TRBV7-2
CDR3 protein: ASRPAGSRNTIY

J gene: TRBJ2-1
V gene: TRBV13
CDR3 protein: ASSDLATSYNEQF

J gene: TRBJ1-2
V gene: TRBV18
CDR3 protein: ASSPNPVGTGVGYGYT

J gene: TRBJ2-7
V gene: TRBV9
CDR3 protein: ASSPGQGNEQY

J gene: TRBJ2-7
V gene: TRBV2
CDR3 protein: ASSGGLAGEGEQY

J gene: TRBJ2-2
V gene: TRBV5-1
CDR3 protein: ASSLREGGTGELF

J gene: TRBJ2-7
V gene: TRBV10-3
CDR3 protein: AISESGPARSLD

J gene: TRBJ1-1
V gene: TRBV5-1
CDR3 protein: ASSPATGAVNTEAF

J gene: TRBJ2-5
V gene: TRBV29-1
CDR3 protein: SELAGETQY

J gene: TRBJ1-5
V gene: TRBV27
CDR3 protein: ASKLQGINQPQH

J gene: TRBJ2-2
V gene: TRBV30
CDR3 protein: AWIWSSNTGELF

J gene: TRBJ2-1
V gene: TRBV20-1
CDR3 protein: SASFGEQF

J gene: TRBJ2-2
V gene: TRBV19
CDR3 protein: ASSIPPGQINTGELF

J gene: TRBJ2-7
V gene: TRBV11-1
CDR3 protein: ASSLAGTGGEQY

J gene: TRBJ2-1
V gene: TRBV19
CDR3 protein: ASSIDWPSGEQF

J gene: TRBJ2-2
V gene: TRBV5-1
CDR3 protein: ASSPGAGSNTGELF

J gene: TRBJ1-1
V gene: TRBV16
CDR3 protein: ASSHQTGGLGWTEAF

J gene: TRBJ1-5
V gene: TRBV27
CDR3 protein: ASSQYREPNQPQH

J gene: TRBJ1-1
V gene: TRBV28
CDR3 protein: ASSSTELNTEAF

J gene: TRBJ2-7
V gene: TRBV10-1
CDR3 protein: ASSESTSGRARY

J gene: TRBJ2-7
V gene: TRBV7-7
CDR3 protein: ASSRAPGKSYEQY